A single sample gave rise to the 24 T cell receptor beta chains below, sequenced in a study of T-cell memory formation after mild COVID-19. TCRdb used MiXCR to reprocess the 5' RACE reads, holding one entry per CDR3 protein. The sample holds about 350,000 distinct CDR3 sequences, roughly 14% seen once. Specimen: PBMCs or a T cell subset sorted from them (not recorded which). The receptors derive from a man younger than 30 who had mild COVID-19 (a few samples of this study predate the infection). Cell type and time point are not known.

In this sample, this clonotype turned up a few times. The rearrangement links TRBV27 to TRBJ1-2, with 7 bases lining up with TRBD1. The CDR3 contains 12 residues. The V gene's germline CDR1 is MNHEY and CDR2 SMNVEV (reference sequence). The junction had 4 bases not matched to a gene; V was cut back by 6 bases and J by 6 bases. This chain's CDR3 is CASRGQHHGYTF. CDR3 sequence (DNA): TGTGCCAGCAGGGGACAGCACCATGGCTACACCTTC.

This clonotype has only a few counts. The chain has TRBV7-6 and TRBJ1-6; D is unresolved. The V end lost 4 bases, the J end lost 9 bases, and 10 bases lay between the germline ends. The CDR3 totals 13 residues. CDR1 is SGHVS and CDR2 is FNYEAQ in the germline V gene. Written as DNA, the CDR3 is TGTGCCAGCAGCTCCGACATAGGTTCACCCCTCCACTTT. The encoded protein is CASSSDIGSPLHF.

This clonotype was detected a few times. The chain couples TRBV12-3 or TRBV12-4 to TRBJ1-5, with D tentatively TRBD1 (6 bases). This CDR3 region has 14 residues. V was pared by 7 bases and J by 9 bases, with 19 bases between. CDR3 residues: CASNLGGANLPQHF. CDR3 nucleotides: TGTGCCAGCAACCTAGGGGGAGCCAATTTGCCCCAGCATTTT.

In this sample, this clonotype turned up a few times. The gene calls are TRBV6-5 and TRBJ1-2; 8 positions match TRBD1. The germline V gene has CDR1 MNHEY and CDR2 SVGAGI. CDR3 size: 16 residues. Trimming cost V 7 bases and J 2 bases; bases outside gene matches: 12. CDR3 amino acids: CASTYSGGEGNYGYTF. DNA of the CDR3: TGTGCCAGCACCTACTCAGGGGGCGAGGGAAACTATGGCTACACCTTC.

The chain employs TRBV5-4 and TRBJ2-7, with D perhaps TRBD2 (5 bases). Germline lookup yields CDR1 SGHNT and CDR2 YYREEE (reference sequence). The CDR3 runs to 13 residues. V shed 4 bases and J shed 3 bases, with 11 bases lying between them. The CDR3 DNA reads as TGTGCCAGCAGCACCGAGGGTGTCTACGAGCAGTACTTC. Translation: CASSTEGVYEQYF. Drawing the rest from reference TRBV5-4 and TRBJ2-7, the complete variable domain is ETGVTQSPTHLIKTRGQQVTLRCSSQSGHNTVSWYQQALGQGPQFIFQYYREEENGRGNFPPRFSGLQFPNYSSELNVNALELDDSALYLCASSTEGVYEQYFGPGTRLTVT.

CDR3 amino acids: CATSEAGQGFSETQYF. CDR3 coding DNA: TGTGCCACCAGTGAGGCCGGACAGGGCTTCTCGGAGACCCAGTACTTC. The V gene is TRBV24-1, the J gene TRBJ2-5; the match to TRBD1 covers 8 bases. Per germline, CDR1 KGHDR and CDR2 SFDVKD. The junction had 11 bases not matched to a gene; V was cut back by 4 bases and J by 5 bases. The CDR3 runs to 16 residues.

The CDR3 DNA is TGTGCCTGGACCCGGGGGAGTGGCACTGAAGCTTTCTTT. This translates into CAWTRGSGTEAFF. The chain combines TRBV30 with TRBJ1-1, with D possibly TRBD1 on 5 matching bases. V was cut by 4 bases and J by 4 bases, with 13 bases left in between. CDR1 is GTSNPN, CDR2 SVGIG, per germline (reference sequence). The CDR3 consists of 13 residues. Full variable domain (missing parts from reference TRBV30 and TRBJ1-1): SQTIHQWPATLVQPVGSPLSLECTVEGTSNPNLYWYRQAAGRGLQLLFYSVGIGQISSEVPQNLSASRPQDRQFILSSKKLLLSDSGFYLCAWTRGSGTEAFFGQGTRLTVV.

This clonotype was counted between two and nine times. The chain links TRBV7-9 to TRBJ2-1, with unresolved D. CDR3 size: 14 residues. CDR1 SEHNR and CDR2 FQNEAQ come from the germline V gene (reference sequence). V lost 3 bases to trimming and J lost 4 bases, with 10 bases between them. The DNA of the CDR3 is TGTGCCAGCAGCTTTGAGGTGGGGTACAATGAGCAGTTCTTC. Translated: CASSFEVGYNEQFF. Full variable domain (remainder filled in from reference TRBV7-9 and TRBJ2-1): DTGVSQNPRHKITKRGQNVTFRCDPISEHNRLYWYRQTLGQGPEFLTYFQNEAQLEKSRLLSDRFSAERPKGSFSTLEIQRTEQGDSAMYLCASSFEVGYNEQFFGPGTRLTVL.

This clonotype was seen only a few times. The J gene is TRBJ2-7, the V gene TRBV3-1; no reliable D call. Trimming took 1 base from V and 5 from J, leaving 6 bases between them. From germline, CDR1 is LGHDT and CDR2 YNNKEL (reference sequence). The CDR3 spans 12 residues. CDR3 loop: CASSQGVHEQYV. Written as DNA, the CDR3 is TGTGCCAGCAGCCAAGGGGTCCACGAGCAGTACGTC.

This rearrangement joins TRBV5-1 to TRBJ1-1, with D perhaps matching TRBD1 (6 bases). This CDR3 comprises 13 residues. Germline V gives CDR1 SGHRS, CDR2 YFSETQ. The V gene lost 2 bases and the J gene lost 3 bases, with 8 bases spanning the gap. CDR3: CASSLNRDTEAFF. The DNA for the CDR3 is TGCGCCAGCAGCTTAAACAGGGACACTGAAGCTTTCTTT. Using reference TRBV5-1 and TRBJ1-1 for the parts outside the CDR3, the full variable domain is KAGVTQTPRYLIKTRGQQVTLSCSPISGHRSVSWYQQTPGQGLQFLFEYFSETQRNKGNFPGRFSGRQFSNSRSEMNVSTLELGDSALYLCASSLNRDTEAFFGQGTRLTVV.

This clonotype was detected ten times or more. The chain's CDR3 is CASSTGLSYGYTF. Written as DNA, the CDR3 is TGTGCCAGCAGTACAGGGCTCAGCTATGGCTACACCTTC. V and J are TRBV27 and TRBJ1-2, with a tentative D call TRBD1 (6 bases). The CDR3 runs 13 residues. Trimming cost V 5 bases and J 4 bases, with 11 bases left between them. Germline V CDR1 and CDR2: MNHEY, SMNVEV (reference sequence).

The table lists this clonotype with a few counts. The CDR3 spells CASSAPGRGPTQPQHF. The CDR3 DNA reads as TGTGCCAGCAGTGCCCCGGGCAGGGGGCCTACCCAGCCCCAGCATTTT. This chain uses TRBV12-3 or TRBV12-4 with TRBJ1-5; 8 bases match TRBD1. The J segment lost 7 bases and the V segment lost 5 bases, leaving 13 bases of the junction unmatched. This CDR3 contains 16 residues.

This clonotype turned up a few times. The chain is built from TRBV7-6 and TRBJ2-7; TRBD1 matches at 9 bases. The CDR3 spans 16 residues. Trimming took 4 bases from V and 7 from J; bases not matched to a gene: 14. Germline values: CDR1 SGHVS, CDR2 FNYEAQ. CDR3 protein: CASSYEGQGHPGEQYF. The CDR3 bases are TGTGCCAGCAGCTATGAGGGACAGGGTCATCCGGGGGAGCAGTACTTC.

This clonotype was picked up a small number of times. The rearrangement joins TRBV5-1 to TRBJ1-2, with D tentatively TRBD1 (5 bases). V lost 0 bases and J lost 8, with 8 bases in between. This CDR3 spans 12 amino acids. CDR1 and CDR2 (germline): SGHRS, YFSETQ. CDR3 sequence reads: CASSLAGWGYTF. DNA of the CDR3: TGCGCCAGCAGCTTGGCAGGGTGGGGCTACACCTTC.

The table lists this clonotype with many counts. The J gene is TRBJ1-5, the V gene TRBV6-5; D gene ambiguous. V shed 8 bases and J shed 6 bases, with 14 bases lying between them. Looked up from germline, CDR1 is MNHEY and CDR2 is SVGAGI. The CDR3 consists of 13 residues. The CDR3 DNA sequence: TGTGCCAGCTGGAGAGGGAAGGGTCAGCCCCAGCATTTT. Encoded protein: CASWRGKGQPQHF.

The chain carries TRBV20-1 and TRBJ1-2; D is perhaps TRBD1 (5 bases). Trimming stripped 6 bases from V and 6 bases from J, with 14 bases between. The length of the CDR3 is 12 residues. Germline-derived CDR1 and CDR2 are DFQATT and SNEGSKA (reference sequence). The CDR3, as DNA: TGCAGTGCCCCAGATCAGGGAAATGGCTACACCTTC. Encoded protein: CSAPDQGNGYTF.

This clonotype has just a few counts. The V and J genes are TRBV12-3 or TRBV12-4 and TRBJ2-5, with 10 nucleotides matching TRBD1. CDR3 size: 18 residues. Trimming removed 5 bases from V and 5 bases from J; junction bases left unmatched: 17. CDR3 bases: TGTGCCAGCAGTCAGGGGCAGACAGGGGGCCCCCGGTTTGAGACCCAGTACTTC. The encoded protein is CASSQGQTGGPRFETQYF.

V and J are TRBV29-1 and TRBJ2-3; TRBD2 matches at 10 bases. V was pared by 7 bases and J by 2 bases, with 9 bases of the junction left unmatched. CDR1 and CDR2 from the germline V gene are SQVTM and ANQGSEA. This CDR3 has 15 amino acids. CDR3 DNA: TGCAGCGCCCAGGGTCTAGCGGGGGCCACAGATACGCAGTATTTT. This encodes CSAQGLAGATDTQYF.

The chain combines TRBV7-3 with TRBJ1-2; the match to TRBD1 covers 8 bases. V lost 5 bases and J lost 6; bases outside the gene matches: 11. The germline V gene encodes CDR1 SGHTA and CDR2 FQGTGA. This CDR3 comprises 15 residues. As DNA, the CDR3 is TGTGCCAGCAGCACGACCGTGACAGGGGTCGATGGCTACACCTTC. Encoded protein: CASSTTVTGVDGYTF.

There are many counts of this clonotype. The chain employs TRBV6-1 and TRBJ1-2, with TRBD1 as a possible D gene (6 bases). CDR1 is MNHNS, CDR2 SASEGT, per germline. CDR3 length equals 14 residues. Between the trimmed V and J ends, which lost 1 base and 7 bases, there was a span of 13 bases. The CDR3 sequence is CASSEVGTGTGYTF. Here the CDR3 DNA reads TGTGCCAGCAGTGAAGTGGGTACAGGGACTGGCTACACCTTC.

V and J are TRBV6-2 or TRBV6-3 and TRBJ1-1; 10 nucleotides line up with TRBD1. The ends lost 5 bases at V and 3 bases at J; junction bases unmatched: 3. The CDR3 extends over 14 amino acids. Germline-derived CDR1 and CDR2 are MNHEY and SVGEGT. The CDR3 sequence is CASSRQGADTEAFF. CDR3 DNA sequence: TGTGCCAGCAGTCGACAGGGGGCCGACACTGAAGCTTTCTTT.

This clonotype was picked up many times. V gene TRBV10-2 combines with J gene TRBJ2-7; D is tentatively TRBD1 or TRBD2 (5 bases each). The CDR3 runs to 15 residues. The V gene's germline CDR1 is WSHSY and CDR2 SAAADI. Trimming cost V 8 bases and J 3 bases, with 20 bases left between them. CDR3 amino acids: CASQEPSGTFYEQYF. The CDR3 coding sequence is TGCGCCAGCCAAGAGCCCTCGGGGACCTTCTACGAGCAGTACTTC.

The chain is built from TRBV5-6 and TRBJ2-7; TRBD2 might be the D (5 bases). The CDR3 consists of 12 residues. Germline CDR1 SGHDT, CDR2 YYEEEE. Trimming took off 4 bases at V and 4 bases at J, with 9 bases between the two ends. CDR3 residues: CASSQDWYEQYF. The DNA of the CDR3 is TGTGCCAGCAGCCAGGACTGGTACGAGCAGTACTTC.

In its sample, this clonotype was seen many times. The J gene is TRBJ2-3, the V gene TRBV7-2, with D possibly being TRBD1 (6 bases). CDR3 size: 14 residues. V dropped 3 bases and J dropped 2 bases, with 9 bases sitting between them. Germline values: CDR1 SGHTA, CDR2 FQGNSA. CDR3 nucleotide sequence: TGTGCCAGCAGCTTTACAGGGTACACAGATACGCAGTATTTT. This codes for CASSFTGYTDTQYF.